Each of the 29 T cell receptor beta chains below was sequenced from the same sample in a study of shared clonotypes between healthy human individuals. Assay: immunoSEQ multiplex PCR; the TCRdb copy retains only in-frame clones and omits some. This table has about a million clones, about 76% appearing once. Sample: memory CD4+ T cells sorted from blood. Subset specified: CD45RA-negative fraction. These receptors originate from a man between 18 and 29 years old in good health.

The chain combines TRBV18 with TRBJ1-2; no reliable D call. V lost 1 base to trimming and J lost 0 bases, with 9 bases between them. CDR1 KGHSH and CDR2 LQKENI come from the germline V gene. This CDR3 is built from 15 residues. CDR3 sequence: CASSPQATANYGYTF. The CDR3 nucleotides read TGTGCCAGCTCACCACAGGCCACAGCTAACTATGGCTACACCTTC.

This clone was picked up one time. The chain has TRBV18 and TRBJ2-2; 7 positions agree with TRBD1. CDR3 length: 20 amino acids. Germline assignment: CDR1 KGHSH and CDR2 LQKENI. V lost 4 bases to trimming and J lost 2 bases; unmatched junction nucleotides: 19. CDR3 sequence: CASSQQGYRRTGLNTGELFF. As DNA, the CDR3 is TGTGCCAGCTCACAACAAGGCTACCGGAGGACAGGACTTAACACCGGGGAGCTGTTTTTT.

As regards this clone: This may be a read error, as it is one base from a much larger clone. This rearrangement joins TRBV28 to TRBJ2-5, with a possible D match to TRBD2 (6 bases). The CDR3 runs to 14 residues. Germline CDR1 reads MDHEN; CDR2 reads SYDVKM. The CDR3 coding sequence is TGTACCAGCAGCCCCGCCCGGGGGAGGGAGACCCAGTACTTC. It is translated as CTSSPARGRETQYF. The full variable domain, completed using reference TRBV28 and TRBJ2-5, is DVKVTQSSRYLVKRTGEKVFLECVQDMDHENMFWYRQDPGLGLRLIYFSYDVKMKEKGDIPEGYSVSREKKERFSLILESASTNQTSMYLCTSSPARGRETQYFGPGTRLLVL.

On this clone itself: This specimen includes other DNA sequences encoding the same CDR3. The chain is built from TRBV18 and TRBJ2-6; D gene unclear. Germline V gene lookup returns CDR1 KGHSH and CDR2 LQKENI. Trimming shortened V by 3 bases and J by 0 bases, and 3 bases separated the two germline ends. The CDR3 consists of 14 residues. This CDR3 is CASSPPSGANVLTF. DNA for the CDR3: TGTGCCAGCTCACCTCCCTCTGGGGCCAACGTCCTGACTTTC. Using reference TRBV18 and TRBJ2-6 for the parts outside the CDR3, the full variable domain is NAGVMQNPRHLVRRRGQEARLRCSPMKGHSHVYWYRQLPEEGLKFMVYLQKENIIDESGMPKERFSAEFPKEGPSILRIQQVVRGDSAAYFCASSPPSGANVLTFGAGSRLTVL.

CDR3 nucleotide sequence: TGTGCCAGCAGCCCCCCGGGGGGTTCTACAGATACGCAGTATTTT. The encoded protein is CASSPPGGSTDTQYF. This rearrangement joins TRBV7-2 to TRBJ2-3; TRBD2 matches 7 bases. The J segment lost 3 bases and the V segment lost 5 bases, leaving 8 bases of the junction unmatched. The CDR3 is 15 residues long. Germline assignment: CDR1 SGHTA and CDR2 FQGNSA.

This clone was found a few times. This chain connects TRBV5-1 to TRBJ2-7; D not certain. Trimming took off 3 bases at V and 0 bases at J, with 16 bases between the two ends. The length of the CDR3 is 16 residues. The V gene's germline CDR1 is SGHRS and CDR2 YFSETQ. The CDR3 sequence: CASSSSTGATSYEQYF. The CDR3 coding sequence is TGCGCCAGCAGCTCCAGTACCGGAGCTACCTCCTACGAGCAGTACTTC.

The rearrangement links TRBV6-6 to TRBJ2-7, with D perhaps matching TRBD1 (6 bases). CDR1 and CDR2 from the germline V gene are MNHNY and SVGAGI (reference sequence). V was pared by 1 base and J by 3 bases, with 16 bases between. CDR3 length: 16 amino acids. CDR3 loop: CASSYYGTQYGYEQYF. For the CDR3, the DNA is TGTGCCAGCAGTTACTATGGGACACAATATGGCTACGAGCAGTACTTC.

This clone was detected only once. V usage is TRBV5-4 and J usage is TRBJ2-7; 7 nucleotides agree with TRBD2. The CDR3 runs to 17 residues. The germline CDR1 and CDR2 sequences are SGHNT and YYREEE (reference sequence). V dropped 0 bases and J dropped 2; count of bases not matched to a gene: 11. CDR3 sequence reads: CASSLAVRASGTYEQYF. CDR3 bases: TGTGCCAGCAGCTTGGCGGTTAGGGCTAGCGGTACCTACGAGCAGTACTTC.

The CDR3 protein is CASSDEAGLNTEAFF. CDR3 nucleotide sequence: TGTGCCAGCAGCGATGAGGCAGGCTTGAACACTGAAGCTTTCTTT. This sequence joins TRBV5-6 and TRBJ1-1, with D unclear. Trimming cost V 4 bases and J 0 bases, with 13 bases left between them. The CDR3 consists of 15 residues. Per the germline V gene, CDR1 is SGHDT and CDR2 is YYEEEE.

The chain employs TRBV13 and TRBJ2-5, with TRBD2 as a possible D gene (7 bases). Looked up from germline, CDR1 is PRHDT and CDR2 is FYEKMQ (reference sequence). The CDR3 length is 15 residues. Trimming shortened V by 4 bases and J by 4 bases, and 16 bases separated the two germline ends. As DNA, the CDR3 is TGTGCCAGCAGCTATCTTGCGGGGGCCCCAGAGACCCAGTACTTC. This sequence encodes CASSYLAGAPETQYF.

The chain carries TRBV7-9 and TRBJ2-5; D may be TRBD1 (6 bases). V lost 5 bases and J lost 0, with 13 bases in between. Per germline, CDR1 SEHNR and CDR2 FQNEAQ (reference sequence). The CDR3 totals 15 residues. CDR3 loop: CASSPWTAYQETQYF. The DNA of the CDR3 is TGTGCCAGCAGCCCATGGACAGCCTACCAAGAGACCCAGTACTTC.

The table lists this clone with a count of one. The chain uses TRBV6-1 and TRBJ2-3; D is unclear. This CDR3 comprises 13 residues. The ends were cut back, 0 bases at V and 1 base at J, with 2 bases in the middle. Per the germline V gene, CDR1 is MNHNS and CDR2 is SASEGT. The CDR3 loop reads CASSEAGTDTQYF. The CDR3, as DNA: TGTGCCAGCAGTGAAGCCGGCACAGATACGCAGTATTTT.

The V gene is TRBV6-1, the J gene TRBJ2-4; possibly TRBD2 for D (5 bases). CDR1 and CDR2 (germline): MNHNS, SASEGT. V lost 3 bases to trimming and J lost 8 bases, with 11 bases between them. This CDR3 spans 13 amino acids. The CDR3 reads CASSEGGRDIQYF. Here the CDR3 DNA reads TGTGCCAGCAGTGAGGGCGGGCGGGACATTCAGTACTTC.

Concerning this clone itself: Other DNA sequences from this sample encode an identical CDR3 as well. The chain joins TRBV5-4 to TRBJ2-7; D tentatively reads TRBD1 or TRBD2 (6 bases each). The CDR3 has 15 residues. Per germline, CDR1 SGHNT and CDR2 YYREEE (reference sequence). Between the trimmed V and J ends, which lost 0 bases and 0 bases, there was a span of 10 bases. CDR3: CASSLGGASSYEQYF. The CDR3 DNA sequence: TGTGCCAGCAGCTTGGGGGGGGCTAGCTCCTACGAGCAGTACTTC.

The rearrangement uses TRBV7-8 and TRBJ2-2, with 11 bases aligning to TRBD2. This CDR3 region has 18 residues. The junction had 12 bases not matched to a gene; V was cut back by 6 bases and J by 3 bases. Germline V gives CDR1 SGHVS, CDR2 FQNEAQ. Written as DNA, the CDR3 is TGTGCCAGCAGGCAGGGACTAGCGGCCTCATTGGACACCGGGGAGCTGTTTTTT. It translates to CASRQGLAASLDTGELFF. Full variable domain (rest looked up from reference TRBV7-8 and TRBJ2-2): GAGVSQSPRYKVAKRGQDVALRCDPISGHVSLFWYQQALGQGPEFLTYFQNEAQLDKSGLPSDRFFAERPEGSVSTLKIQRTQQEDSAVYLCASRQGLAASLDTGELFFGEGSRLTVL.

This clone came up a few times. The rearrangement uses TRBV19 and TRBJ2-6, with TRBD1 identical over 8 bases. V dropped 7 bases and J dropped 2; count of bases not matched to a gene: 4. CDR1 and CDR2 from the germline V gene are LNHDA and SQIVND (reference sequence). The CDR3 spans 15 residues. CDR3 sequence: CASIRQGTGANVLTF. The CDR3 DNA reads TGTGCCAGTATCCGACAGGGGACTGGGGCCAACGTCCTGACTTTC. The full variable domain, its missing parts supplied by reference TRBV19 and TRBJ2-6, is DGGITQSPKYLFRKEGQNVTLSCEQNLNHDAMYWYRQDPGQGLRLIYYSQIVNDFQKGDIAEGYSVSREKKESFPLTVTSAQKNPTAFYLCASIRQGTGANVLTFGAGSRLTVL.

The chain couples TRBV5-4 to TRBJ2-1, with D hard to call. The V gene lost 4 bases and the J gene lost 5 bases, with 10 bases spanning the gap. The CDR3 length is 13 residues. From germline, CDR1 is SGHNT and CDR2 YYREEE (reference sequence). CDR3 DNA: TGTGCCAGCAGCATCCGGACGGACAATGAGCAGTTCTTC. Its translation: CASSIRTDNEQFF.

DNA for the CDR3: TGTGCCAGCAGCGCTATAGCGGGGGGTCCCTACGAGCAGTACTTC. It yields the protein CASSAIAGGPYEQYF. J is TRBJ2-7 and V is TRBV9; TRBD2 aligns across 10 bases. CDR3 length equals 15 residues. The trim removed 3 bases at V and 2 bases at J, leaving 5 bases unmatched. Germline CDR1 and CDR2: SGDLS and YYNGEE.

The gene calls are TRBV28 and TRBJ1-1; a weak D match, TRBD1 (5 bases). The germline V gene has CDR1 MDHEN and CDR2 SYDVKM. This CDR3 contains 14 residues. V shed 4 bases and J shed 10 bases, with 19 bases lying between them. The CDR3 DNA reads as TGTGCCAGCAGTTGGGGGGGATGGAGGGCTTCAGCTTTCTTT. The encoded protein is CASSWGGWRASAFF.

CDR3 coding DNA: TGTGCCATCAGTACAACAGGGAACACCCCTACCTACGAGCAGTACTTC. Amino acid sequence: CAISTTGNTPTYEQYF. This rearrangement joins TRBV10-3 to TRBJ2-7, with D possibly being TRBD1 (6 bases). This CDR3 comprises 16 residues. The V end was cut by 5 bases, the J end by 2 bases, with 19 bases between. Germline values: CDR1 ENHRY, CDR2 SYGVKD.

The gene calls are TRBV10-2 and TRBJ1-4; D possibly corresponds to TRBD1 (5 bases). CDR3 length: 15 amino acids. Germline V gene data show CDR1 as WSHSY and CDR2 as SAAADI. Trimming removed 0 bases from V and 4 bases from J, with 9 bases in between. DNA of the CDR3: TGCGCCAGCAGTGAGTCAGCGGGGGATAATGAAAAACTGTTTTTT. Protein: CASSESAGDNEKLFF.

The V and J genes are TRBV6-5 and TRBJ2-5, with 8 bases that match TRBD2. CDR3 size: 14 residues. V shed 6 bases, J shed 11 bases, and the junction held 14 bases outside the gene matches. Germline V gene sequence: CDR1 MNHEY, CDR2 SVGAGI. DNA of the CDR3: TGTGCCAGCAGAGAGTTAGCGGGGTCGGGTGAGCAGTACTTC. Translated: CASRELAGSGEQYF.

This chain joins TRBV2 and TRBJ2-5; D is possibly TRBD2 (6 bases). V lost 4 bases, J lost 1 base, and 16 bases lay in between. Germline assignment: CDR1 SNHLY and CDR2 FYNNEI. The CDR3 covers 16 residues. The CDR3 region is CASSGGKAGPQETQYF. The DNA of the CDR3 is TGTGCCAGCAGTGGGGGGAAGGCGGGGCCCCAAGAGACCCAGTACTTC.

V usage is TRBV28 and J usage is TRBJ2-5; D possibly corresponds to TRBD2 (6 bases). Germline V CDR1 and CDR2: MDHEN, SYDVKM. The CDR3 totals 16 residues. The ends were cut back, 3 bases at V and 1 base at J, with 15 bases in the middle. CDR3: CASSLGRTGSQETQYF. In DNA, the CDR3 is TGTGCCAGCAGTTTGGGACGCACCGGGAGCCAAGAGACCCAGTACTTC.

The chain links TRBV30 to TRBJ2-2; tentative D call: TRBD1 (6 bases). The CDR3 sequence is 14 residues long. The V end was cut by 4 bases, the J end by 2 bases, with 11 bases between. Germline lookup yields CDR1 GTSNPN and CDR2 SVGIG (reference sequence). CDR3 in amino acids: CAWTRQVNTGELFF. For the CDR3, the DNA is TGTGCCTGGACCCGACAGGTTAACACCGGGGAGCTGTTTTTT.

The chain carries TRBV7-8 and TRBJ1-2; D gene ambiguous. Per the germline V gene, CDR1 is SGHVS and CDR2 is FQNEAQ. Trimming stripped 1 base from V and 4 bases from J, with 10 bases between. The length of the CDR3 is 14 residues. The CDR3, as DNA: TGTGCCAGCAGCTTAGTGGCAGGTGCCTATGGCTACACCTTC. It translates to CASSLVAGAYGYTF.

The chain recombines TRBV5-5 with TRBJ2-3; TRBD1 aligns across 8 bases. The germline gives CDR1 SGHKS, CDR2 YYEKEE (reference sequence). The J segment lost 2 bases and the V segment lost 1 base, leaving 3 bases of the junction unmatched. This CDR3 spans 15 amino acids. CDR3 amino acids: CASSLRGQVTDTQYF. CDR3 in DNA: TGTGCCAGCAGCTTGAGGGGACAGGTCACAGATACGCAGTATTTT. The full variable domain, with the rest looked up from reference TRBV5-5 and TRBJ2-3, is DAGVTQSPTHLIKTRGQQVTLRCSPISGHKSVSWYQQVLGQGPQFIFQYYEKEERGRGNFPDRFSARQFPNYSSELNVNALLLGDSALYLCASSLRGQVTDTQYFGPGTRLTVL.

This chain joins TRBV4-1 and TRBJ2-7; D is unclear. Looked up from germline, CDR1 is MGHRA and CDR2 is YSYEKL. The CDR3 has 16 residues. V lost 3 bases and J 2 bases, leaving 17 bases between the germline ends. CDR3 in DNA: TGCGCCAGCAGCCATTTCGGGTCATTCACCACCTACGAGCAGTACTTC. Amino acid sequence: CASSHFGSFTTYEQYF.

The chain links TRBV2 to TRBJ2-1; TRBD1 agrees at 7 bases. The CDR3 runs to 11 residues. V shed 0 bases and J 15 bases; nucleotides not matched to a gene: 2. In germline, CDR1 is SNHLY, CDR2 FYNNEI. As DNA, the CDR3 is TGTGCCAGCAGTGAAGCGGGACAGCGGTTCTTC. Protein product: CASSEAGQRFF.